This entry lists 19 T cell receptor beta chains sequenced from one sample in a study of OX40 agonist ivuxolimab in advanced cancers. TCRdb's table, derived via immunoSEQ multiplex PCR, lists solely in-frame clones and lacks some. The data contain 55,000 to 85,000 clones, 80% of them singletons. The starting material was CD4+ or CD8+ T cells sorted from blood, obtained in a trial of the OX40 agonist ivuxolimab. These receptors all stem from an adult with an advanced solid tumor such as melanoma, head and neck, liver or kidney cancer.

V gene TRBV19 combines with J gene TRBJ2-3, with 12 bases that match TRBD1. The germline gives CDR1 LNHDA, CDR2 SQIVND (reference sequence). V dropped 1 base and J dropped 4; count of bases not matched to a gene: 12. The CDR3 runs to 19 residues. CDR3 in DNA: TGTGCCAGTAGTATAGGGCCGGGACAGGGGGCAGGACCCCCAGATACGCAGTATTTT. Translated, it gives CASSIGPGQGAGPPDTQYF.

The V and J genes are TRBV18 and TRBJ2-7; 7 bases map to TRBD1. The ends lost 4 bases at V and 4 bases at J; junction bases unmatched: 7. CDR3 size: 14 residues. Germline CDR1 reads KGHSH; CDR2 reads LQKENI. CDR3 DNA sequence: TGTGCCAGCTCACTAGGGACAGCAGCGTACGAGCAGTACTTC. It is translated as CASSLGTAAYEQYF.

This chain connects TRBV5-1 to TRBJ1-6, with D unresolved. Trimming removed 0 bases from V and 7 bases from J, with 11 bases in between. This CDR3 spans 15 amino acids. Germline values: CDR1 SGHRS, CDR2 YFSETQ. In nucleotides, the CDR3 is TGCGCCAGCAGCTTGGGGGTCCAGGAGAATTCACCCCTCCACTTT. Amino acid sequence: CASSLGVQENSPLHF.

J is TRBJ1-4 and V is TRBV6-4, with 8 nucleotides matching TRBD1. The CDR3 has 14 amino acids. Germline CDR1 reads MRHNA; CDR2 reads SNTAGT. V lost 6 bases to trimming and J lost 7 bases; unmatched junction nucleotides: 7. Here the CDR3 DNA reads TGTGCCAGCAGGAACAGGACAGGGACTGAAAAACTGTTTTTT. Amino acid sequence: CASRNRTGTEKLFF.

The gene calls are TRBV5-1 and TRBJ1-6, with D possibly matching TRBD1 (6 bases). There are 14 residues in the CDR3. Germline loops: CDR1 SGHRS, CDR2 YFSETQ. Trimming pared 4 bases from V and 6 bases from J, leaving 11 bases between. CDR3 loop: CASSPTGSNSPLHF. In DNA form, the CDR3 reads TGCGCCAGCAGCCCCACAGGGAGTAATTCACCCCTCCACTTT.

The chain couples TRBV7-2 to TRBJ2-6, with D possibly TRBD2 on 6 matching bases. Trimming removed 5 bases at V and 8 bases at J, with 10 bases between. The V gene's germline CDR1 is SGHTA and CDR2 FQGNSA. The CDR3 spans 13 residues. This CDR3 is CASSQLATNVLTF. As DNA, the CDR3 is TGTGCCAGCAGCCAACTAGCAACCAACGTCCTGACTTTC.

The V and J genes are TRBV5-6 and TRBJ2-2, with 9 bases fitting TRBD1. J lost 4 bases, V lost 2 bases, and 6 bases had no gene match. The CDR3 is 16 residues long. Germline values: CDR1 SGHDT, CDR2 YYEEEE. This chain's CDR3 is CASSFRTGAVTGELFF. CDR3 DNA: TGTGCCAGCAGCTTTCGGACAGGGGCGGTCACCGGGGAGCTGTTTTTT.

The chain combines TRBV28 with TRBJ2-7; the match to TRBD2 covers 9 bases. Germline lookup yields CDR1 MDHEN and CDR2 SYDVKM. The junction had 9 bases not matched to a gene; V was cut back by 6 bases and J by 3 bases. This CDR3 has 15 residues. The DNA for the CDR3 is TGTGCCAGCAGCCCTGCGGGGGGGTGGGACTACGAGCAGTACTTC. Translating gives CASSPAGGWDYEQYF.

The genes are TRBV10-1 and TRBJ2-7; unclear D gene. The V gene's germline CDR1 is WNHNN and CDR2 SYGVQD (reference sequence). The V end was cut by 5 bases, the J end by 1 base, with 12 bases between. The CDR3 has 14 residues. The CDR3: CASSPWKGSYEQYF. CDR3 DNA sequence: TGCGCCAGCAGTCCCTGGAAGGGTTCCTACGAGCAGTACTTC.

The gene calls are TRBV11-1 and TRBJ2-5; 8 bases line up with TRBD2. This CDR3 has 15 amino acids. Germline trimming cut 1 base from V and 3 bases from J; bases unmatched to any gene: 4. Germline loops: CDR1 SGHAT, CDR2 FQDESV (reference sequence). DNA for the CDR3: TGTGCCAGCAGCTTAGGTGGGACTAGAGAAGAGACCCAGTACTTC. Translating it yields CASSLGGTREETQYF.

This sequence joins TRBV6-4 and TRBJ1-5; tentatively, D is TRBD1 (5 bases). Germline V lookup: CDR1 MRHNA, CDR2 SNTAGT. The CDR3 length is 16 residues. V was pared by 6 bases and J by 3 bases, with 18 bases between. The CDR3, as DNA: TGTGCCAGCAGATTCGGATGCGGGGGATTCAATCAGCCCCAGCATTTT. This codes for CASRFGCGGFNQPQHF.

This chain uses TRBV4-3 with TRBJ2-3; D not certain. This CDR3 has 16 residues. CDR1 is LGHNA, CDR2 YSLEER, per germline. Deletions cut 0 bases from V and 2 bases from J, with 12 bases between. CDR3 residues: CASSQDKISFTDTQYF. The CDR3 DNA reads TGCGCCAGCAGCCAAGATAAGATCTCTTTCACAGATACGCAGTATTTT.

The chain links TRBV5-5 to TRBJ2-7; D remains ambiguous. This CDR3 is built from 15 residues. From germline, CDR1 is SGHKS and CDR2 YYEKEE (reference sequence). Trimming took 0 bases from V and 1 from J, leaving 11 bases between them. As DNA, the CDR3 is TGTGCCAGCAGCTTGGTAAGCACAGTGTCCTACGAGCAGTACTTC. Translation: CASSLVSTVSYEQYF.

The CDR3 is CASSRLPGPSGANVLTF. Written as DNA, the CDR3 is TGCGCCAGCAGCCGCTTACCAGGCCCTTCTGGGGCCAACGTCCTGACTTTC. This chain links TRBV4-1 with TRBJ2-6; no clear D. CDR1 is MGHRA and CDR2 is YSYEKL in the germline V gene. The V and J ends lost 4 bases and 1 base respectively, with 14 bases between them. The CDR3 is made up of 17 amino acids.

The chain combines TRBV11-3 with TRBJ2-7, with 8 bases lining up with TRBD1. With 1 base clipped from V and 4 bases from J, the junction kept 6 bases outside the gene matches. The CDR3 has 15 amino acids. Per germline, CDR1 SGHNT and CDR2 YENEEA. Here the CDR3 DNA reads TGTGCCAGCAGCTTAGGTGCAGGGGGCTGGTACGAGCAGTACTTC. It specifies CASSLGAGGWYEQYF.

The CDR3 DNA follows: TGTGCCAGCTCACTAGCCGAGCGGGGGGGGTCCATGAACACTGAAGCTTTCTTT. This gives the protein CASSLAERGGSMNTEAFF. This chain connects TRBV18 to TRBJ1-1, with D possibly being TRBD1 (5 bases). Between the trimmed V and J ends, which lost 4 bases and 0 bases, there was a span of 21 bases. Germline CDR1 reads KGHSH; CDR2 reads LQKENI. The CDR3 runs to 18 residues.

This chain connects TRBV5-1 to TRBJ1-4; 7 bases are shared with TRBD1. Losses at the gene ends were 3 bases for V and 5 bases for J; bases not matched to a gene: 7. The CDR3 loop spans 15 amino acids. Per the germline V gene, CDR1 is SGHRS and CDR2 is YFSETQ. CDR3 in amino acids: CASSSTGSLNEKLFF. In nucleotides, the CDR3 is TGCGCCAGCAGCTCGACAGGGAGCCTAAATGAAAAACTGTTTTTT.

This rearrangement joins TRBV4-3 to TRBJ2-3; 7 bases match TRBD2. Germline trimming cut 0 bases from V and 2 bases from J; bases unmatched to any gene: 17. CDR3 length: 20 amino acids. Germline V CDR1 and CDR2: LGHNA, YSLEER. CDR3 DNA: TGCGCCAGCAGCCAAGATTGGGGCATGGGATGGGACTATGCCACAGATACGCAGTATTTT. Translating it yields CASSQDWGMGWDYATDTQYF.

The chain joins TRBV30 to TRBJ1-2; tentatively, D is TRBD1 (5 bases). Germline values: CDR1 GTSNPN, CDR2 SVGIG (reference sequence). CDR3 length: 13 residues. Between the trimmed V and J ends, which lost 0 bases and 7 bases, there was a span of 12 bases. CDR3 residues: CAWSVLGRGGYTF. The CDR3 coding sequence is TGTGCCTGGAGTGTATTGGGACGGGGTGGCTACACCTTC.